The source of this T cell receptor beta chain is a study of blood T cell repertoires in COVID-19. Across the study: COVID-19 samples collected from the United States, Italy and Spain covered acute and convalescent phases. PBMCs, B-cell-depleted T cells, or T cells provided the cDNA or gDNA that made up the material.

V dropped 3 bases and J dropped 4; count of bases not matched to a gene: 5. CDR3 length: 15 residues. Germline-derived CDR1 and CDR2 are SGHRS and YFSETQ. Per the study methods: From reference gene primer amplification, estimates of nucleated cell counts were derived. TCRdb's table, derived via immunoSEQ multiplex PCR, lists solely in-frame clones and lacks some. V, J and clone size reflect that table, while D and trimming were determined from the DNA. Of over 60,000 clones detected, 85% to 90% appear once; the ten largest clones hold roughly 11%. The material sequenced was peripheral blood. The chain recombines TRBV5-1 with TRBJ1-4, with TRBD1 identical over 8 bases. The source of this sequence is a man aged 65 to 79 with active or convalescent COVID-19. Here the CDR3 reads CASSSQGANNEKLFF. The CDR3 region has the DNA TGCGCCAGCAGCTCCCAGGGGGCCAATAATGAAAAACTGTTTTTT. The full variable domain, rest sourced from reference TRBV5-1 and TRBJ1-4, is KAGVTQTPRYLIKTRGQQVTLSCSPISGHRSVSWYQQTPGQGLQFLFEYFSETQRNKGNFPGRFSGRQFSNSRSEMNVSTLELGDSALYLCASSSQGANNEKLFFGSGTQLSVL.